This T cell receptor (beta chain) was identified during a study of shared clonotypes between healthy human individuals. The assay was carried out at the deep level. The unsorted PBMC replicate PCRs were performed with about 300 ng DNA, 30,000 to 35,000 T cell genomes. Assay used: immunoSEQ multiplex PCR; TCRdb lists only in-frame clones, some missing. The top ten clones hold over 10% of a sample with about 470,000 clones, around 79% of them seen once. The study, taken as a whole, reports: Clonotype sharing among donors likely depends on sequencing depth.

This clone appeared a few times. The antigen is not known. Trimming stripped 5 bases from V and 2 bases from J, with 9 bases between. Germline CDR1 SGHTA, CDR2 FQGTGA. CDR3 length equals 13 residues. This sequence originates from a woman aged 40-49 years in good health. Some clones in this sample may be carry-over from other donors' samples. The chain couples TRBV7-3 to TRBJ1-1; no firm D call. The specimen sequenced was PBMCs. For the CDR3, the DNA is TGTGCCAGCAGCAGGGATCTAAACACTGAAGCTTTCTTT. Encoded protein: CASSRDLNTEAFF. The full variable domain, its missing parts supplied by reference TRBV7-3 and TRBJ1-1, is GAGVSQTPSNKVTEKGKYVELRCDPISGHTALYWYRQSLGQGPEFLIYFQGTGAADDSGLPNDRFFAVRPEGSVSTLKIQRTERGDSAVYLCASSRDLNTEAFFGQGTRLTVV.